Presented here are 8 T cell receptor beta chains from one specimen sequenced in a study of blood T cell repertoires in COVID-19. Data came from immunoSEQ multiplex PCR; TCRdb stores just in-frame clones and leaves some out. The table has roughly 81,000 clones, around 82% seen once. Sequenced input: peripheral blood. Source of these receptors: a man between 60 and 75 years old with acute or convalescent COVID-19.

J is TRBJ2-5 and V is TRBV19; a possible D gene is TRBD2 (7 bases). CDR3 length: 17 residues. V shed 2 bases and J shed 2 bases, with 18 bases lying between them. CDR1 and CDR2 from the germline V gene are LNHDA and SQIVND (reference sequence). This chain's CDR3 is CASSIKGGSTSQETQYF. The DNA for the CDR3 is TGTGCCAGTAGTATAAAGGGGGGGTCCACAAGTCAAGAGACCCAGTACTTC.

This clone came up once. The chain recombines TRBV9 with TRBJ2-7, with 7 positions matching TRBD2. With V trimmed by 1 base and J by 2 bases, 9 bases remained unmatched. Per germline, CDR1 SGDLS and CDR2 YYNGEE. The CDR3 contains 16 residues. For the CDR3, the DNA is TGTGCCAGCAGCGTATATGGGGCTAGCGGTACCTACGAGCAGTACTTC. The encoded protein is CASSVYGASGTYEQYF.

This chain uses TRBV5-6 with TRBJ2-7, with 10 bases matching TRBD2. Germline V CDR1 and CDR2: SGHDT, YYEEEE. The CDR3 runs to 17 residues. The V and J ends lost 3 bases and 3 bases, in that order; junction bases with no gene match: 12. Written as DNA, the CDR3 is TGTGCCAGCAGCTACCTCACTAGCGGGACTGCAAACTACGAGCAGTACTTC. This codes for CASSYLTSGTANYEQYF. The variable domain in full, with the rest retrieved from reference TRBV5-6 and TRBJ2-7, is DAGVTQSPTHLIKTRGQQVTLRCSPKSGHDTVSWYQQALGQGPQFIFQYYEEEERQRGNFPDRFSGHQFPNYSSELNVNALLLGDSALYLCASSYLTSGTANYEQYFGPGTRLTVT.

A single count supports this clone. The rearrangement uses TRBV5-1 and TRBJ2-5; 13 bases are a match to TRBD2. The CDR3 loop spans 15 amino acids. V gave up 5 bases and J gave up 5 bases; unmatched junction bases: 6. Germline V lookup: CDR1 SGHRS, CDR2 YFSETQ. This CDR3 is CASSTSGGAKETQYF. In DNA form, the CDR3 reads TGCGCCAGCAGTACTAGCGGGGGGGCCAAGGAGACCCAGTACTTC.

The gene calls are TRBV27 and TRBJ1-1; D remains unclear. The V end lost 5 bases, the J end lost 7 bases, and 14 bases lay between the germline ends. CDR1 is MNHEY and CDR2 is SMNVEV in the germline V gene (reference sequence). The CDR3 consists of 13 residues. The CDR3 nucleotides read TGTGCCAGCAGTCCCCTAGCAGGTCATGAAGCTTTCTTT. It specifies CASSPLAGHEAFF.

Concerning this clone itself: A read error may account for a junction end that differs from germline. The chain joins TRBV12-3 or TRBV12-4 to TRBJ2-3; no firm D call. CDR3 length equals 10 residues. The CDR3 DNA reads TGTGCCAGCATTTCCGCTCCCCAGGATTTT. This codes for CASISAPQDF.

V is TRBV20-1 and J is TRBJ1-2, with TRBD1 matching over 7 bases. The CDR3 runs 10 residues. Germline values: CDR1 DFQATT, CDR2 SNEGSKA (reference sequence). V was clipped by 6 bases and J by 13 bases; unmatched bases: 8. CDR3 sequence (DNA): TGCAGTGCCCAGGAGGACAGGACCACCTTC. Its protein is CSAQEDRTTF.

V and J are TRBV4-2 and TRBJ2-3, with 13 bases fitting TRBD2. Germline V gives CDR1 LGHNA, CDR2 YNFKEQ. J lost 4 bases, V lost 2 bases, and 9 bases had no gene match. This CDR3 contains 18 residues. In DNA form, the CDR3 reads TGTGCCAGCAGCCAATCCACTAGCGGGGGGGCCGGGGCAGATACGCAGTATTTT. As protein: CASSQSTSGGAGADTQYF.